One and the same sample provided the 25 T cell receptor beta chains below, sequenced in a study of blood T cells in healthy people across ages. Then a second PCR, running about 7 to 11 cycles, was carried out with a sample-barcoded 5' primer and a J-beta primer mix. TCRdb recomputed calls from the 5' RACE reads with MiXCR, one row per CDR3 protein. The repertoire holds some 890,000 distinct CDR3 sequences, with 25% to 35% as singletons. The same data also went into a second study, on T cells of mothers and their children.

The sample consisted of blood. The origin of the receptors is a woman aged 40 to 50 in good health.

About this clonotype itself: A much more abundant neighbour one base away suggests this may be a read error. This chain uses TRBV10-3 with TRBJ2-1; D not certain. Germline V gene sequence: CDR1 ENHRY, CDR2 SYGVKD. V was cut by 6 bases and J by 6 bases, with 18 bases left in between. The CDR3 is 15 residues long. This CDR3 is CAISRETRSSNEQFF. The CDR3 DNA sequence: TGTGCCATCAGCCGCGAGACTCGGTCTAGCAATGAGCAGTTCTTC.

To note about this clonotype: A much larger clone differs from this one at a single base, so this may be a read error. The chain links TRBV6-5 to TRBJ2-2, with D perhaps matching TRBD1 or TRBD2 (5 bases each). The germline V gene has CDR1 MNHEY and CDR2 SVGAGI. This CDR3 is built from 14 residues. CDR3 sequence: CASTIIAGTGERFF. The CDR3 bases are TGTGCCAGCACCATTATTGCTGGGACCGGGGAGCGGTTTTTT.

The chain employs TRBV7-4 and TRBJ1-3; D unclear. The CDR3 totals 13 residues. The V end was cut by 4 bases, the J end by 3 bases, with 7 bases between. Per the germline V gene, CDR1 is SGHVT and CDR2 is SQSDAQ. CDR3 residues: CASSSPIGNTIYF. The CDR3 DNA is TGTGCCAGCAGCTCCCCGATTGGAAACACCATATATTTT.

Points on this clonotype: This may stem from a read error, because a much larger clone lies one nucleotide away. This sequence joins TRBV15 and TRBJ2-1; D not certain. Germline assignment: CDR1 LNHNV and CDR2 YYDKDF (reference sequence). This CDR3 is 11 amino acids long. CDR3 sequence reads: CATGGYHEQFF. In DNA form, the CDR3 reads TGTGCCACCGGCGGCTACCATGAGCAGTTCTTC.

This clonotype was seen only a few times. The CDR3 spells CASSLQGRGTQYF. The CDR3 coding sequence is TGTGCCAGCAGCTTACAGGGGAGAGGGACCCAGTACTTC. This sequence joins TRBV5-5 and TRBJ2-5, with TRBD1 matching 7 bases. The CDR3 sequence is 13 residues long. The germline CDR1 and CDR2 sequences are SGHKS and YYEKEE (reference sequence). J lost 7 bases, V lost 2 bases, and 5 bases had no gene match.

This clonotype was counted a single time. The CDR3 DNA sequence: TGTGCCAGCAGTTTCTCCTCAGGGCGCGAGCAGTACTTC. Its protein product is CASSFSSGREQYF. V usage is TRBV27 and J usage is TRBJ2-7, with D maybe TRBD1 (5 bases). Germline V gene lookup returns CDR1 MNHEY and CDR2 SMNVEV (reference sequence). The CDR3 extends over 13 amino acids. The V end was cut by 3 bases, the J end by 6 bases, with 12 bases between.

The chain couples TRBV4-1 to TRBJ1-3; D remains ambiguous. The germline V gene has CDR1 MGHRA and CDR2 YSYEKL. The CDR3 runs to 16 residues. V lost 0 bases, J lost 7 bases, and 16 bases lay in between. The CDR3 here is CASSQESTGLRNTIYF. In DNA form, the CDR3 reads TGCGCCAGCAGCCAAGAATCCACCGGACTTCGGAACACCATATATTTT.

This clonotype was recorded many times. The chain uses TRBV28 and TRBJ1-2, with TRBD1 matching over 11 bases. V shed 5 bases and J 6 bases; nucleotides not matched to a gene: 11. Germline CDR1 and CDR2: MDHEN and SYDVKM. The CDR3 spans 16 residues. This CDR3 is CASSLWTGGEVDGYTF. The DNA for the CDR3 is TGTGCCAGCAGTCTCTGGACAGGGGGCGAAGTGGATGGCTACACCTTC.

A remark on this clonotype: An end of the junction differs from the germline gene, which may be a read error. The genes are TRBV20-1 and TRBJ2-1; D remains ambiguous. This CDR3 spans 16 amino acids. Looked up from germline, CDR1 is DFQATT and CDR2 is SNEGSKA (reference sequence). The CDR3 sequence: CSARGGIRKTYNERFF. DNA of the CDR3: TGCAGTGCTAGGGGTGGGATTCGGAAGACCTACAATGAGCGGTTCTTC.

A note on this clonotype: The junction shows a germline mismatch at one end, possibly a read error. The gene calls are TRBV7-9 and TRBJ2-3; TRBD1 aligns across 7 bases. This CDR3 spans 15 amino acids. Germline V gives CDR1 SEHNR, CDR2 FQNEAQ (reference sequence). The CDR3 DNA reads TGTGCCAGCAGCTACGCGACAGGGATCACAGACACGCAGTATTTT. This encodes CASSYATGITDTQYF.

The chain recombines TRBV5-1 with TRBJ2-2, with no clear D. Deletions cut 7 bases from V and 1 base from J, with 11 bases between. The germline gives CDR1 SGHRS, CDR2 YFSETQ. There are 14 residues in the CDR3. DNA for the CDR3: TGCGCCAGCTCGACTCCACAGAACACCGGGGAGCTGTTTTTT. Encoded protein: CASSTPQNTGELFF.

This clonotype was seen a few times. The chain joins TRBV4-2 to TRBJ2-5; 11 bases are a match to TRBD2. With 1 base clipped from V and 3 bases from J, the junction kept 4 bases outside the gene matches. CDR1 is LGHNA and CDR2 is YNFKEQ in the germline V gene. The CDR3 covers 16 residues. This CDR3 is CASSQGNSGGEETQYF. The DNA of the CDR3 is TGTGCCAGCAGCCAAGGAAATAGCGGGGGGGAAGAGACCCAGTACTTC.

This clonotype showed up just a few times. The J gene is TRBJ2-1, the V gene TRBV2; D unresolved. The CDR3 totals 15 residues. Trimming cost V 5 bases and J 0 bases, with 11 bases left between them. The germline CDR1 and CDR2 sequences are SNHLY and FYNNEI. This CDR3 is CASSTLGSSYNEQFF. CDR3 nucleotide sequence: TGTGCCAGCAGTACCCTTGGCAGCTCCTACAATGAGCAGTTCTTC. The variable domain in full, with the rest retrieved from reference TRBV2 and TRBJ2-1, is EPEVTQTPSHQVTQMGQEVILRCVPISNHLYFYWYRQILGQKVEFLVSFYNNEISEKSEIFDDQFSVERPDGSNFTLKIRSTKLEDSAMYFCASSTLGSSYNEQFFGPGTRLTVL.

The J gene is TRBJ2-5, the V gene TRBV25-1; TRBD1 is a possible D gene (5 bases). CDR3 length equals 14 residues. Germline CDR1 reads MGHDK; CDR2 reads SYGVNS. V was pared by 0 bases and J by 5 bases, with 10 bases between. As DNA, the CDR3 is TGTGCCAGCAGTGAATATCAGGGAAGGGAGACCCAGTACTTC. Translation: CASSEYQGRETQYF.

The chain combines TRBV20-1 with TRBJ1-1, with no clear D. V lost 4 bases, J lost 4 bases, and 10 bases lay in between. The CDR3 length is 12 residues. In germline, CDR1 is DFQATT, CDR2 SNEGSKA (reference sequence). As DNA, the CDR3 is TGCAGTGCTATACGACCGTTCACTGAAGCTTTCTTT. Protein sequence: CSAIRPFTEAFF.

As concerns this clonotype: A junction end diverges from the germline sequence, so it may reflect a read error. V is TRBV7-2 and J is TRBJ2-5, with D possibly being TRBD2 (6 bases). The J call may be incorrect, as the DNA end agrees better with TRBJ2-7. There are 13 residues in the CDR3. The germline gives CDR1 SGHTA, CDR2 FQGNSA. The CDR3 DNA is TGCGCCAGCAGCCCCCTGGGAGGCCACGAGCAGTACTTC. Amino acid sequence: CASSPLGGHEQYF.

J is TRBJ2-3 and V is TRBV6-6; 8 nucleotides agree with TRBD2. Germline trimming cut 4 bases from V and 3 bases from J; bases unmatched to any gene: 12. CDR3 length equals 17 residues. Germline V lookup: CDR1 MNHNY, CDR2 SVGAGI (reference sequence). CDR3 amino acids: CASSSLKRGTSTDTQYF. The CDR3 DNA follows: TGTGCCAGCAGTTCCCTCAAGCGGGGGACGAGTACAGATACGCAGTATTTT.

This clonotype has a handful of counts. The germline gene is not matched at one end of the junction; a read error may be the cause. V gene TRBV20-1 combines with J gene TRBJ1-2, with TRBD1 matching 7 bases. Germline CDR1 and CDR2: DFQATT and SNEGSKA (reference sequence). The length of the CDR3 is 15 residues. The CDR3 here is CSAGGSGTADYGDTF. The CDR3 coding sequence is TGCAGTGCTGGGGGATCCGGGACAGCGGACTATGGCGACACCTTC.

This clonotype showed up many times. The J gene is TRBJ2-6, the V gene TRBV28; 10 positions match TRBD1. J gave up 2 bases and V 7 bases, and 11 bases lay outside the gene matches. Germline V gene lookup returns CDR1 MDHEN and CDR2 SYDVKM. CDR3 size: 18 residues. The CDR3 sequence is CASIRRRTGGTGANVLTF. The CDR3 DNA is TGTGCCAGCATCCGGCGCAGGACAGGGGGGACTGGGGCCAACGTCCTGACTTTC.

This clonotype was detected only a few times. J is TRBJ2-7 and V is TRBV12-3 or TRBV12-4; D could derive from TRBD1 or TRBD2 (5 bases each). The CDR3 has 14 residues. The V gene lost 1 base and the J gene lost 3 bases, with 10 bases spanning the gap. The CDR3 reads CASSLGGFYYEQYF. Here the CDR3 DNA reads TGTGCCAGCAGTTTAGGGGGGTTCTACTACGAGCAGTACTTC.

This clonotype came up many times. The chain carries TRBV9 and TRBJ2-6; TRBD2 aligns across 7 bases. Germline trimming cut 0 bases from V and 2 bases from J; bases unmatched to any gene: 5. Germline values: CDR1 SGDLS, CDR2 YYNGEE. The CDR3 loop spans 17 amino acids. CDR3 nucleotides: TGTGCCAGCAGCGTAGTGGCAGGGAGGGCTGGGGCCAACGTCCTGACTTTC. Encoded protein: CASSVVAGRAGANVLTF.

This clonotype appeared a few times. The chain carries TRBV6-1 and TRBJ1-4, with 9 bases aligning to TRBD1. V lost 6 bases to trimming and J lost 8 bases; unmatched junction nucleotides: 22. Germline CDR1 MNHNS, CDR2 SASEGT. This CDR3 has 19 amino acids. CDR3 sequence (DNA): TGTGCCAGCAGACTGACCCCCACGGGACAGGGCCCAATAGGAGAAAAACTGTTTTTT. This encodes CASRLTPTGQGPIGEKLFF.

The V and J genes are TRBV7-2 and TRBJ2-1, with a possible D match to TRBD2 (6 bases). The DNA matches TRBJ2-7 better at its end, which makes the J call doubtful. CDR3 length: 13 residues. CDR1 is SGHTA and CDR2 is FQGNSA in the germline V gene. Here the CDR3 DNA reads TGTGCCAGCAGCTCACTAGCCTACAATGAGCAGTACTTC. This translates into CASSSLAYNEQYF.

This sequence joins TRBV28 and TRBJ2-7, with 8 positions matching TRBD2. Germline V gene lookup returns CDR1 MDHEN and CDR2 SYDVKM. This CDR3 comprises 15 residues. V lost 6 bases to trimming and J lost 3 bases; unmatched junction nucleotides: 10. The CDR3, as DNA: TGTGCCAGCAGCCGCCCCGGGCGGGGGGACTACGAGCAGTACTTC. It encodes CASSRPGRGDYEQYF.

In this sample, this clonotype turned up a few times. This sequence may be a read error, since a much larger clone differs from it by one base. The V call is TRBV11-2, the J call TRBJ2-1; 11 bases are a match to TRBD2. Germline CDR1 reads SGHAT; CDR2 reads FQNNGV. The CDR3 covers 16 residues. The CDR3 coding sequence is TGTGCCAGCAGCCCCCTAGCGGGGGGCTCGTACAATGAGCAGGTCTTC. This gives the protein CASSPLAGGSYNEQVF.